The 27 T cell receptor beta chains in this list originate from one sample, sequenced in a study of blood T cell repertoires in COVID-19. Some clones are missing from TCRdb's copy, which holds only in-frame ones; the method was immunoSEQ multiplex PCR. The profile covers approximately 150,000 clones, with about 92% appearing a single time and around 1.5% taken by the ten largest. Source material: peripheral blood. Receptors were obtained from a human donor in a cohort sampled during active COVID-19.

Only one count was recorded for this clone. This rearrangement joins TRBV28 to TRBJ1-1, with D possibly matching TRBD1 (5 bases). V was shortened by 6 bases and J by 5 bases, with 19 bases between the two germline ends. This CDR3 comprises 15 residues. From germline, CDR1 is MDHEN and CDR2 SYDVKM. Here the CDR3 DNA reads TGTGCCAGCAGCCTTATAAGACGGGGGGATACTGAAGCTTTCTTT. It specifies CASSLIRRGDTEAFF.

V usage is TRBV19 and J usage is TRBJ1-5, with unresolved D. This CDR3 has 19 amino acids. Per the germline V gene, CDR1 is LNHDA and CDR2 is SQIVND (reference sequence). Trimming pared 5 bases from V and 2 bases from J, leaving 25 bases between. CDR3 in DNA: TGTGCCAGTAGTTACACCGGGCCCGACGGGATTTATGGCAATCAGCCCCAGCATTTT. The encoded protein is CASSYTGPDGIYGNQPQHF.

The chain couples TRBV10-3 to TRBJ1-4, with 7 bases lining up with TRBD1. Germline trimming cut 4 bases from V and 6 bases from J; bases unmatched to any gene: 2. The CDR3 runs to 13 residues. Per germline, CDR1 ENHRY and CDR2 SYGVKD. CDR3 loop: CAISGGQDEKLFF. CDR3 DNA: TGTGCCATCAGTGGCGGACAGGATGAAAAACTGTTTTTT.

The V call is TRBV12-3 or TRBV12-4, the J call TRBJ1-1; no clear D. This CDR3 region has 11 residues. Trimming stripped 6 bases from V and 5 bases from J, with 7 bases between. The CDR3 loop reads CASRRETEAFF. DNA of the CDR3: TGTGCCAGCAGGAGGGAGACTGAAGCTTTCTTT.

This clone was observed a handful of times. V and J are TRBV20-1 and TRBJ2-1; 8 bases line up with TRBD2. The CDR3 has 15 residues. V lost 3 bases, J lost 6 bases, and 10 bases stayed unmatched. Germline loops: CDR1 DFQATT, CDR2 SNEGSKA (reference sequence). CDR3 protein: CSASIIGRGGNEQFF. The CDR3 nucleotides read TGCAGTGCTAGTATCATCGGTCGGGGGGGCAATGAGCAGTTCTTC.

The chain employs TRBV5-5 and TRBJ2-3; the D is unclear. The CDR3 has 16 amino acids. Trimming shortened V by 3 bases and J by 0 bases, and 14 bases separated the two germline ends. Per germline, CDR1 SGHKS and CDR2 YYEKEE (reference sequence). As DNA, the CDR3 is TGTGCCAGCAGCTCCATGCAGGTTACTAGCACAGATACGCAGTATTTT. Its translation: CASSSMQVTSTDTQYF.

The genes are TRBV30 and TRBJ2-5, with a possible D match to TRBD2 (5 bases). The germline V gene has CDR1 GTSNPN and CDR2 SVGIG (reference sequence). There are 14 residues in the CDR3. V dropped 0 bases and J dropped 5 bases, with 13 bases sitting between them. The CDR3 spells CAWSVPLVKETQYF. The CDR3, as DNA: TGTGCCTGGAGTGTACCACTAGTTAAGGAGACCCAGTACTTC. The complete variable domain, with remaining parts taken from reference TRBV30 and TRBJ2-5, reads SQTIHQWPATLVQPVGSPLSLECTVEGTSNPNLYWYRQAAGRGLQLLFYSVGIGQISSEVPQNLSASRPQDRQFILSSKKLLLSDSGFYLCAWSVPLVKETQYFGPGTRLLVL.

The CDR3 spells CSVEGTGDHSNQPQHF. The CDR3 nucleotides are TGCAGCGTTGAAGGGACAGGGGATCATAGCAATCAGCCCCAGCATTTT. V gene TRBV29-1 combines with J gene TRBJ1-5; 9 nucleotides match TRBD1. The V gene end was trimmed by 1 base and the J gene end by 0 bases; junction bases not matched to a gene: 4. CDR1 is SQVTM, CDR2 ANQGSEA, per germline. The CDR3 is 16 amino acids.

The V and J genes are TRBV12-3 or TRBV12-4 and TRBJ2-5; perhaps TRBD2 as D (6 bases). The V and J ends lost 3 bases and 5 bases respectively, with 10 bases between them. There are 13 residues in the CDR3. The chain's CDR3 is CASSLNLAETQYF. The DNA for the CDR3 is TGTGCCAGCAGTTTGAATCTAGCGGAGACCCAGTACTTC.

The rearrangement joins TRBV10-3 to TRBJ2-3, with TRBD2 matching 11 bases. With 4 bases clipped from V and 6 bases from J, the junction kept 9 bases outside the gene matches. The CDR3 totals 16 residues. Germline CDR1 reads ENHRY; CDR2 reads SYGVKD. CDR3 amino acids: CAISGGSGGARDTQYF. CDR3 nucleotides: TGTGCCATCAGTGGTGGTAGCGGGGGGGCCCGCGATACGCAGTATTTT.

The chain uses TRBV10-3 and TRBJ2-1, with D hard to call. Germline V gene data show CDR1 as ENHRY and CDR2 as SYGVKD. V was trimmed by 6 bases and J by 0 bases, leaving 12 bases between them. The CDR3 is 15 residues long. Written as DNA, the CDR3 is TGTGCCATCAGCCCTTACGCTAGCTCCTACAATGAGCAGTTCTTC. It specifies CAISPYASSYNEQFF.

The CDR3 DNA is TGTGCCAGCAGCCTGACAGGGGGTTCAACAGATACGCAGTATTTT. Residues: CASSLTGGSTDTQYF. This chain links TRBV11-2 with TRBJ2-3; 9 bases align to TRBD1. The CDR3 is 15 residues long. Trimming removed 5 bases from V and 3 bases from J; junction bases left unmatched: 6. Germline CDR1 SGHAT, CDR2 FQNNGV.

The V and J genes are TRBV6-2 or TRBV6-3 and TRBJ2-7; 8 bases are shared with TRBD2. V dropped 0 bases and J dropped 0; count of bases not matched to a gene: 4. The length of the CDR3 is 16 residues. The germline V gene encodes CDR1 MNHEY and CDR2 SVGEGT. CDR3 in DNA: TGTGCCAGCAGTTACTCCATCGGGGGGGCCTCCTACGAGCAGTACTTC. It codes for CASSYSIGGASYEQYF.

V usage is TRBV7-9 and J usage is TRBJ1-1; D ambiguous. CDR3 size: 13 residues. Trimming stripped 6 bases from V and 5 bases from J, with 13 bases between. Germline CDR1 reads SEHNR; CDR2 reads FQNEAQ (reference sequence). CDR3 residues: CASSLRQSTEAFF. The CDR3 nucleotides read TGTGCCAGCAGTCTGAGACAAAGTACTGAAGCTTTCTTT.

The chain has TRBV29-1 and TRBJ2-5; 11 nucleotides line up with TRBD2. V trimming: 6 bases; J trimming: 4 bases; junction bases outside the gene matches: 1. The length of the CDR3 is 12 residues. Germline V gene sequence: CDR1 SQVTM, CDR2 ANQGSEA. The CDR3 coding sequence is TGCAGCGTCGGACTAGCGGGAGAGACCCAGTACTTC. It is translated as CSVGLAGETQYF.

The DNA for the CDR3 is TGTGCCAGCAGCTCCTACGCCGGTCAGCCCCAGCATTTT. Translating gives CASSSYAGQPQHF. The rearrangement uses TRBV7-3 and TRBJ1-5; D not certain. V lost 4 bases, J lost 6 bases, and 10 bases lay in between. The germline CDR1 and CDR2 sequences are SGHTA and FQGTGA. The CDR3 runs 13 residues.

The chain recombines TRBV7-2 with TRBJ2-2; the D gene is possibly TRBD2 (5 bases). With 3 bases removed from V and 0 bases from J, the gap between germline ends came to 8 bases. CDR1 and CDR2 from the germline V gene are SGHTA and FQGNSA. CDR3 size: 15 residues. CDR3 sequence: CASSFVAPNTGELFF. DNA for the CDR3: TGTGCCAGCAGCTTTGTAGCGCCGAACACCGGGGAGCTGTTTTTT.

This rearrangement joins TRBV6-6 to TRBJ1-1, with TRBD1 as a possible D gene (5 bases). This CDR3 is built from 15 residues. The V end lost 2 bases, the J end lost 1 base, and 11 bases lay between the germline ends. Germline assignment: CDR1 MNHNY and CDR2 SVGAGI (reference sequence). CDR3 bases: TGTGCCAGCAGTTACCCAGGGTCGGGGAACACTGAAGCTTTCTTT. Its translation: CASSYPGSGNTEAFF.

This sequence joins TRBV11-3 and TRBJ2-2, with D perhaps TRBD1 (5 bases). With 5 bases removed from V and 5 bases from J, the gap between germline ends came to 12 bases. CDR1 SGHNT and CDR2 YENEEA come from the germline V gene. This CDR3 is built from 14 residues. CDR3 sequence (DNA): TGTGCCAGCAGCCCATCTCAGGGAACCGGGGAGCTGTTTTTT. Its translation: CASSPSQGTGELFF.

The chain's CDR3 is CASNPTGVGYGYTF. Here the CDR3 DNA reads TGTGCCAGCAATCCCACGGGGGTCGGCTATGGCTACACCTTC. The rearrangement joins TRBV2 to TRBJ1-2; D might be TRBD1 (5 bases). Trimming left V 7 bases short and J 4 bases short, with 16 bases between. The CDR3 covers 14 residues. CDR1 SNHLY and CDR2 FYNNEI come from the germline V gene.

This chain links TRBV19 with TRBJ1-5; D perhaps matches TRBD1 (5 bases). CDR3 length: 14 residues. The germline gives CDR1 LNHDA, CDR2 SQIVND (reference sequence). V lost 5 bases, J lost 2 bases, and 10 bases lay in between. The DNA for the CDR3 is TGTGCCAGTAGTGTCCAGGGCGGCAATCAGCCCCAGCATTTT. It translates to CASSVQGGNQPQHF.

This chain uses TRBV5-6 with TRBJ2-3; TRBD2 agrees at 7 bases. CDR1 is SGHDT, CDR2 YYEEEE, per germline. The J segment lost 2 bases and the V segment lost 0 bases, leaving 6 bases of the junction unmatched. The CDR3 sequence is 16 residues long. CDR3 in amino acids: CASSLGATSPTDTQYF. CDR3 sequence (DNA): TGTGCCAGCAGCTTGGGGGCGACTAGCCCCACAGATACGCAGTATTTT. The whole variable domain, filled in from reference TRBV5-6 and TRBJ2-3, reads DAGVTQSPTHLIKTRGQQVTLRCSPKSGHDTVSWYQQALGQGPQFIFQYYEEEERQRGNFPDRFSGHQFPNYSSELNVNALLLGDSALYLCASSLGATSPTDTQYFGPGTRLTVL.

This clone showed up just a few times. The chain carries TRBV4-2 and TRBJ2-5; TRBD2 aligns across 13 bases. Germline CDR1 LGHNA, CDR2 YNFKEQ. The junction had 3 bases not matched to a gene; V was cut back by 3 bases and J by 5 bases. The CDR3 consists of 15 residues. DNA for the CDR3: TGTGCCAGCAGCCAGGGACTAGCGGGGAGGGAGACCCAGTACTTC. This encodes CASSQGLAGRETQYF.

This chain links TRBV9 with TRBJ1-2; 7 bases are a match to TRBD1. V trimming: 3 bases; J trimming: 3 bases; junction bases outside the gene matches: 5. Germline CDR1 SGDLS, CDR2 YYNGEE. This CDR3 region has 14 residues. The CDR3 reads CASSGMGQYYGYTF. CDR3 nucleotide sequence: TGTGCCAGCAGCGGCATGGGACAGTACTATGGCTACACCTTC.

The rearrangement joins TRBV9 to TRBJ2-6; the D is unclear. This CDR3 is built from 14 residues. In germline, CDR1 is SGDLS, CDR2 YYNGEE. The V end lost 4 bases, the J end lost 0 bases, and 5 bases lay between the germline ends. Here the CDR3 DNA reads TGTGCCAGCAGCTCCTACTCTGGGGCCAACGTCCTGACTTTC. Amino acids: CASSSYSGANVLTF.

Comments on this clone: Other DNA sequences in the same sample also yield this CDR3. The V call is TRBV5-1, the J call TRBJ1-2; weak D call: TRBD1 (6 bases). Germline V gene data show CDR1 as SGHRS and CDR2 as YFSETQ. Trimming took 0 bases from V and 3 from J, leaving 6 bases between them. The CDR3 runs to 13 residues. The DNA of the CDR3 is TGCGCCAGCAGCTTGGACAGGGACTATGGCTACACCTTC. Residues: CASSLDRDYGYTF.

The chain uses TRBV7-6 and TRBJ2-3; 8 bases agree with TRBD2. Germline CDR1 is SGHVS and CDR2 is FNYEAQ. J was trimmed by 1 base and V by 1 base; bases with no gene match: 10. The CDR3 is 18 residues long. The CDR3, as DNA: TGTGCCAGCAGCTTAGGCCCCCGGGGGGGATTGGGCACAGATACGCAGTATTTT. Translation: CASSLGPRGGLGTDTQYF. The full variable domain, completed using reference TRBV7-6 and TRBJ2-3, is GAGVSQSPRYKVTKRGQDVALRCDPISGHVSLYWYRQALGQGPEFLTYFNYEAQQDKSGLPNDRFSAERPEGSISTLTIQRTEQRDSAMYRCASSLGPRGGLGTDTQYFGPGTRLTVL.